A single sample is the source of the 24 T cell receptor beta chains below, sequenced in a study of T cell changes during pregnancy in multiple sclerosis. Assay used: immunoSEQ multiplex PCR; TCRdb lists only in-frame clones, some missing. The sample has tens of thousands of clones, roughly 91% seen once. Material: CD4+ T cells from peripheral blood mononuclear cells, obtained in the third trimester of pregnancy. Receptors were obtained from a female donor in good health, enrolled as a control in a pregnancy study.

The chain links TRBV5-1 to TRBJ1-1, with D maybe TRBD1 (5 bases). Between the trimmed V and J ends, which lost 4 bases and 1 base, there was a span of 14 bases. Germline CDR1 SGHRS, CDR2 YFSETQ. This CDR3 comprises 15 residues. The CDR3 region is CASSPLQVANTEAFF. The CDR3 DNA reads TGCGCCAGCAGCCCGCTACAGGTCGCGAACACTGAAGCTTTCTTT.

The genes are TRBV2 and TRBJ2-7; D call uncertain. V was clipped by 6 bases and J by 3 bases, with 9 bases between them. The V gene's germline CDR1 is SNHLY and CDR2 FYNNEI. The length of the CDR3 is 12 residues. The CDR3 loop is CASRSVGYEQYF. CDR3 sequence (DNA): TGTGCCAGCAGAAGCGTTGGCTACGAGCAGTACTTC. Based on the CDR3 plus reference TRBV2 and TRBJ2-7, the full variable domain is EPEVTQTPSHQVTQMGQEVILRCVPISNHLYFYWYRQILGQKVEFLVSFYNNEISEKSEIFDDQFSVERPDGSNFTLKIRSTKLEDSAMYFCASRSVGYEQYFGPGTRLTVT.

The chain couples TRBV18 to TRBJ1-5; TRBD1 agrees at 7 bases. Unmatched junction bases numbered 2, after V lost 3 bases and J lost 3 bases. Per the germline V gene, CDR1 is KGHSH and CDR2 is LQKENI. The CDR3 contains 14 residues. CDR3 DNA: TGTGCCAGCTCACCGGGACAGATCAATCAGCCCCAGCATTTT. Residues: CASSPGQINQPQHF.

The gene calls are TRBV7-2 and TRBJ1-6; 9 bases match TRBD1. V lost 2 bases, J lost 7 bases, and 6 bases stayed unmatched. Germline CDR1 reads SGHTA; CDR2 reads FQGNSA. The CDR3 is made up of 16 amino acids. The CDR3 DNA reads TGTGCCAGCAGCTTACCGACGGGGACAGGGAATTCACCCCTCCACTTT. Translated: CASSLPTGTGNSPLHF.

The chain is built from TRBV7-3 and TRBJ2-7; 7 bases line up with TRBD2. The CDR3 length is 13 residues. Germline V gene sequence: CDR1 SGHTA, CDR2 FQGTGA. V lost 5 bases, J lost 7 bases, and 8 bases stayed unmatched. The CDR3 DNA follows: TGTGCCAGCAGCCCCCTCGGGGGGAGGGAGCAGTACTTC. Protein: CASSPLGGREQYF.

The CDR3: CASSRLDRGRTEAFF. CDR3 bases: TGTGCCAGCAGCCGATTGGACAGGGGGAGGACTGAAGCTTTCTTT. The chain uses TRBV7-2 and TRBJ1-1, with TRBD1 matching 10 bases. V was clipped by 5 bases and J by 5 bases; unmatched bases: 8. This CDR3 is built from 15 residues. The germline V gene has CDR1 SGHTA and CDR2 FQGNSA.

A single count supports this clone. CDR3 sequence: CASSPGPSEQYF. The CDR3, as DNA: TGTGCCAGCAGCCCTGGGCCGAGCGAGCAGTACTTC. The chain links TRBV14 to TRBJ2-7; unclear D gene. Germline CDR1 SGHDN, CDR2 FVKESK. This CDR3 is built from 12 residues. V lost 4 bases to trimming and J lost 6 bases, with 10 bases between them.

The chain has TRBV5-6 and TRBJ2-1, with 10 bases lining up with TRBD2. The CDR3 has 15 residues. Germline-derived CDR1 and CDR2 are SGHDT and YYEEEE. Trimming took 1 base from V and 4 from J; bases not matched to a gene: 2. Here the CDR3 DNA reads TGTGCCAGCAGCTTGCCTAGCGGGGGTTACAATGAGCAGTTCTTC. Protein sequence: CASSLPSGGYNEQFF.

V and J are TRBV6-5 and TRBJ1-1, with a tentative D call TRBD1 (5 bases). There are 14 residues in the CDR3. Trimming left V 0 bases short and J 1 base short, with 6 bases between. Germline CDR1 and CDR2: MNHEY and SVGAGI. The CDR3 coding sequence is TGTGCCAGCAGTTACTCGACAGAGAACACTGAAGCTTTCTTT. Residues: CASSYSTENTEAFF.

The rearrangement links TRBV7-2 to TRBJ2-7; 7 nucleotides agree with TRBD1. The CDR3 runs to 13 residues. Germline loops: CDR1 SGHTA, CDR2 FQGNSA. J gave up 3 bases and V 2 bases, and 1 base lay outside the gene matches. The CDR3 sequence is CASSLRDSYEQYF. The CDR3 DNA reads as TGTGCCAGCAGCTTACGGGACAGCTACGAGCAGTACTTC.

The chain is built from TRBV2 and TRBJ1-3; TRBD1 matches at 7 bases. J lost 0 bases, V lost 1 base, and 3 bases had no gene match. The CDR3 is 16 amino acids. Germline V gene sequence: CDR1 SNHLY, CDR2 FYNNEI. The chain's CDR3 is CASSEGQGNSGNTIYF. As DNA, the CDR3 is TGTGCCAGCAGTGAAGGACAGGGTAACTCTGGAAACACCATATATTTT.

The rearrangement uses TRBV13 and TRBJ1-6; 9 bases line up with TRBD1. The germline CDR1 and CDR2 sequences are PRHDT and FYEKMQ (reference sequence). With 5 bases clipped from V and 0 bases from J, the junction kept 5 bases outside the gene matches. The CDR3 length is 17 residues. For the CDR3, the DNA is TGTGCCAGCAGCCCAGGGACAGGGAGCTCCTATAATTCACCCCTCCACTTT. Protein sequence: CASSPGTGSSYNSPLHF.

J is TRBJ1-4 and V is TRBV5-6, with 11 bases fitting TRBD1. Losses at the gene ends were 3 bases for V and 2 bases for J; bases not matched to a gene: 3. Germline assignment: CDR1 SGHDT and CDR2 YYEEEE. The CDR3 spans 16 residues. The CDR3 DNA reads as TGTGCCAGCAGCTACGGACAGGGGGCGACTAATGAAAAACTGTTTTTT. This sequence encodes CASSYGQGATNEKLFF.

The CDR3 loop is CASSRGWRSNTEAFF. The CDR3 DNA reads as TGTGCCAGCAGCCGCGGGTGGCGGTCGAACACTGAAGCTTTCTTT. The chain has TRBV5-4 and TRBJ1-1; unclear D gene. Between the trimmed V and J ends, which lost 4 bases and 1 base, there was a span of 14 bases. Germline loops: CDR1 SGHNT, CDR2 YYREEE (reference sequence). The CDR3 extends over 15 amino acids.

The chain links TRBV6-5 to TRBJ1-4, with D perhaps TRBD1 (5 bases). Germline V gene lookup returns CDR1 MNHEY and CDR2 SVGAGI. The CDR3 contains 15 residues. Trimming stripped 6 bases from V and 3 bases from J, with 14 bases between. CDR3 residues: CASSETGEANEKLFF. In DNA, the CDR3 is TGTGCCAGCAGCGAAACGGGGGAAGCTAATGAAAAACTGTTTTTT.

The CDR3 DNA sequence: TGTGCCAGCAGCGTAGGGAGCGGGGGGGCCTACGAGCAGTACTTC. This translates into CASSVGSGGAYEQYF. V gene TRBV9 combines with J gene TRBJ2-7; 10 bases agree with TRBD2. CDR3 length equals 15 residues. With 0 bases clipped from V and 2 bases from J, the junction kept 2 bases outside the gene matches. The V gene's germline CDR1 is SGDLS and CDR2 YYNGEE.

J is TRBJ1-5 and V is TRBV6-6; maybe TRBD1 (5 bases). V lost 6 bases, J lost 5 bases, and 14 bases lay in between. Germline lookup yields CDR1 MNHNY and CDR2 SVGAGI (reference sequence). The CDR3 length is 14 residues. In DNA, the CDR3 is TGTGCCAGCAGAACCAGGGTTTTCGATCAGCCCCAGCATTTT. It yields the protein CASRTRVFDQPQHF.

V usage is TRBV11-3 and J usage is TRBJ2-3; 16 bases match TRBD2. CDR1 is SGHNT, CDR2 YENEEA, per germline. The V and J ends lost 5 bases and 4 bases, in that order; junction bases with no gene match: 6. This CDR3 contains 17 residues. In DNA, the CDR3 is TGTGCCAGCAGCCATGCCGGGACTAGCGGGGGGGCAGATACGCAGTATTTT. This gives the protein CASSHAGTSGGADTQYF.

The gene calls are TRBV5-4 and TRBJ1-5; TRBD1 matches 8 bases. The CDR3 runs to 14 residues. Per germline, CDR1 SGHNT and CDR2 YYREEE (reference sequence). The V and J ends lost 0 bases and 7 bases, in that order; junction bases with no gene match: 3. The CDR3 sequence is CASSLDRGEQPQHF. Written as DNA, the CDR3 is TGTGCCAGCAGCTTGGACAGGGGGGAGCAGCCCCAGCATTTT.

This clone was seen a handful of times. The rearrangement uses TRBV7-8 and TRBJ1-3; D gene uncertain. This CDR3 region has 13 residues. Germline V CDR1 and CDR2: SGHVS, FQNEAQ. Trimming stripped 7 bases from V and 0 bases from J, with 7 bases between. For the CDR3, the DNA is TGTGCCAGCAATCGGGGCTCTGGAAACACCATATATTTT. It yields the protein CASNRGSGNTIYF.

The chain recombines TRBV7-2 with TRBJ1-1; 8 bases align to TRBD1. CDR3 size: 15 residues. Trimming at V came to 5 bases and at J to 5 bases, leaving 10 bases not matched to a gene. Germline lookup yields CDR1 SGHTA and CDR2 FQGNSA. The CDR3 sequence: CASSPPRTGSTEAFF. CDR3 coding DNA: TGTGCCAGCAGCCCCCCCCGGACAGGGTCGACTGAAGCTTTCTTT.

To note about this clone: Its ends do not fully match the called genes, so a read error is possible. The V gene is TRBV7-2, the J gene TRBJ2-5, with D possibly matching TRBD2 (5 bases). The CDR3 is 17 amino acids. The germline gives CDR1 SGHTA, CDR2 FQGNSA. The CDR3 region is CASSLSVASIAQGTQYF. In nucleotides, the CDR3 is TGTGCCAGCAGCTTATCGGTAGCGTCGATTGCCCAAGGGACCCAGTACTTC.

The V call is TRBV7-3, the J call TRBJ2-1; D might be TRBD1 (5 bases). This CDR3 is built from 13 residues. In germline, CDR1 is SGHTA, CDR2 FQGTGA. The V end was cut by 5 bases, the J end by 3 bases, with 8 bases between. The CDR3 loop reads CASSPQGYNEQFF. The CDR3 nucleotides read TGTGCCAGCAGCCCTCAGGGCTACAATGAGCAGTTCTTC. The full variable domain, with the rest looked up from reference TRBV7-3 and TRBJ2-1, is GAGVSQTPSNKVTEKGKYVELRCDPISGHTALYWYRQSLGQGPEFLIYFQGTGAADDSGLPNDRFFAVRPEGSVSTLKIQRTERGDSAVYLCASSPQGYNEQFFGPGTRLTVL.

The chain combines TRBV27 with TRBJ1-6, with D unclear. This CDR3 is built from 14 residues. V shed 4 bases and J shed 8 bases, with 12 bases lying between them. Per germline, CDR1 MNHEY and CDR2 SMNVEV (reference sequence). As DNA, the CDR3 is TGTGCCAGCAGTTCTCGGAGTGACTATTCACCCCTCCACTTT. Its protein is CASSSRSDYSPLHF.